This T cell receptor beta chain originates from a study of regulatory T cells in long-lasting Graves disease (dated by TCRdb to about 2021). About the study as a whole: Persistent Graves' disease was defined as antithyroid drug treatment for over 5 years with persistently positive TSH receptor autoantibodies. Persistent Graves' disease patients in the clinical cohort had taken antithyroid drugs for 8 to 12 years on average. Peripheral blood TCR sequencing and RNA sequencing compared persistent Graves' disease patients with newly diagnosed Graves' disease patients. A total of roughly 35 samples underwent TCR sequencing, from about 13 patients with persistent Graves' disease and roughly 20 patients with newly diagnosed Graves' disease. The study was registered as a clinical trial and conducted in China. Overall study results and their limits: Only peripheral blood was studied, because thyroid tissue, the primary lesion, was inaccessible. Preferential use of TRBV28, TRBJ1-2 and TRBJ2-5 was observed in persistent disease, whereas TRBV20-1 and TRBJ2-1 were favored in newly diagnosed disease. Sequencing and analysis were limited to the TCR beta chain. The small sample size was acknowledged by the authors as a limitation that may reduce accuracy. Patients with persistent disease shared more public clonotypes (around 2,500) than newly diagnosed patients did (more than 900). Compared with newly diagnosed patients, patients with persistent Graves' disease had lower TCR Shannon entropy and fewer highly expanded clones, which suggests clonal expansion.

Library construction relied on multiplex PCR. Data came from an Illumina HiSeq 4000. CDR3 regions were amplified by Arm-PCR with iRepertoire HTBI primers to construct TCR beta libraries. Before sequencing, the PCR products went through gel purification. Regarding the original processing steps: Gene usage analysis of CDR3 amino acid clonotypes relied on the 60 to 65 TRBV and 15 or so TRBJ segments identified across samples. COPE and FqMerger were used to merge the filtered high-quality paired reads into contigs. BLAST was used to align contigs to IMGT TRBV, TRBD and TRBJ reference genes, and CDR3 was defined according to IMGT. Any clonotype with a frequency above 0.1% was classified as a highly expanded clone. Shannon entropy was used to measure repertoire diversity, and the Gini coefficient was used to measure V-J evenness. Public clonotypes were defined as clonotypes shared by more than one individual. TCRdb itself trimmed the public reads at Q25 with fastp, ran MiXCR and retained productive beta chains. Rows matching on CDR3 protein sequence are summarized as one entry with the most common DNA and genes. For this entry, the V and J calls and clone size follow TCRdb and not the study's own pipeline. This sample lists about 460,000 distinct CDR3 sequences; 20% to 25% were detected once. Around 13% of the sample is in the top ten clones.

This clonotype was observed many times. Its antigen is currently not known. No clone much larger than this one lies a single base away; base qualities are absent. V loses 6 bases of germline sequence and J loses 3 bases, and the interval between the two ends is 12 bases. CDR1 and CDR2 (SEHNR, FQNEAQ) derive from the germline V gene (reference sequence). The CDR3 covers 14 residues, taking in both the cysteine and the phenylalanine. Of the read, only the CDR3 DNA is kept; its 42 bases are in frame from base 1. This specimen's time point label, per the study, means: persistent/refractory GD, antithyroid drugs over 5 years with positive TRAb. RNA was extracted from PBMCs in TRIzol for both TCR sequencing and RNA sequencing. The diagnosis of Graves' disease followed American Thyroid Association guidelines. Recruitment of patients was carried out at an endocrinology department in Xi'an, China. Each patient gave approximately 8.8 milliliters of peripheral blood, collected in an EDTA anticoagulant tube. Ficoll Paque Plus density gradient separation was used to isolate PBMCs, and no further T cell sorting was done. An Agilent 2100 Bioanalyzer and agarose gel were used to check RNA quality, while a NanoDrop 2000 measured RNA concentration.

The TCR originated in a female donor with Graves disease. The chain uses TRBV7-9 and TRBJ1-5, and TRBD1 may be the D gene, going by 5 matching bases. The sequencing here drew on peripheral blood mononuclear cells (PBMCs), taken when the disease was refractory, from a patient treated with antithyroid drugs. The sequenced DNA is TGTGCCAGCAGTTGGGGGAGAAACAATCAGCCCCAGCATTTT. It specifies CASSWGRNNQPQHF.